This T cell receptor beta chain was recovered during a study of blood T cell repertoires in COVID-19. At the level of the study: PBMCs, B-cell-depleted T cells, or T cells provided the cDNA or gDNA that made up the material.

Germline-derived CDR1 and CDR2 are LGHNA and YSLEER. The CDR3 spans 16 residues. J gave up 2 bases and V 4 bases, and 6 bases lay outside the gene matches. In the source study's methods: Counts of nucleated cells, estimated from reference gene primer amplification, were obtained. TCRdb's copy holds only in-frame clones and misses some; the assay was immunoSEQ multiplex PCR. V and J calls and clone size are copied from that table; D and trimming were computed from the DNA. The sample includes under 200,000 clones, roughly 90% of them seen just once. Sequencing used peripheral blood. This chain connects TRBV4-3 to TRBJ1-5; 9 bases line up with TRBD1. The sequence derives from a man between 50 and 59 years old with acute or convalescent COVID-19. CDR3 sequence reads: CASSRRGQGGNQPQHF. The CDR3 bases are TGCGCCAGCAGCCGGAGGGGACAGGGAGGCAATCAGCCCCAGCATTTT.